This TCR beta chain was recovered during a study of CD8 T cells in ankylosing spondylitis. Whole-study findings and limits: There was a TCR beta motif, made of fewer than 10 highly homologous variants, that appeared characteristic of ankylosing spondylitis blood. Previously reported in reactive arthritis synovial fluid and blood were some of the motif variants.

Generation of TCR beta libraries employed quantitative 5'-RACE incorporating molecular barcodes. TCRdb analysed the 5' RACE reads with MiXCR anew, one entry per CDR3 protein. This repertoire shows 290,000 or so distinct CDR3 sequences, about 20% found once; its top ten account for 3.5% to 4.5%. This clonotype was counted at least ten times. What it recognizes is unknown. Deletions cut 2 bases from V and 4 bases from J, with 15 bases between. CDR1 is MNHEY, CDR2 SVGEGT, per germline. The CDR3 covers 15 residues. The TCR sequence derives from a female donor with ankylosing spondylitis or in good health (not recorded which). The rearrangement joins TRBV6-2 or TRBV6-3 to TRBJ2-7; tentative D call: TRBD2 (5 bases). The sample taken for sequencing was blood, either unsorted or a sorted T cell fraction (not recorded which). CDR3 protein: CASSYTRPGFYEQYF. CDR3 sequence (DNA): TGTGCCAGCAGTTACACTCGACCGGGATTTTACGAGCAGTACTTC.